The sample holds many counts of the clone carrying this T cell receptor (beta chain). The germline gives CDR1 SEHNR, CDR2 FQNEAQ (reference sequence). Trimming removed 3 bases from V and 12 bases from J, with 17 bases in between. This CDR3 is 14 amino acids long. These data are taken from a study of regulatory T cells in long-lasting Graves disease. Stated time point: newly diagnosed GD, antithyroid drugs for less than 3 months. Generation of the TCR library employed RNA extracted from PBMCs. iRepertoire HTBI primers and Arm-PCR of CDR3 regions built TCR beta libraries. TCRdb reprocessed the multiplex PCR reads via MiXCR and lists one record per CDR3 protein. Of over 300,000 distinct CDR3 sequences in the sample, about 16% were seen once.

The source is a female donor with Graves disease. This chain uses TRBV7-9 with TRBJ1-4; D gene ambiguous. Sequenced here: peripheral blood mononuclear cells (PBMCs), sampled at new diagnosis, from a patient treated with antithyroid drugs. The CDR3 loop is CASSFARAGEELFF. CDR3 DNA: TGTGCCAGCAGCTTCGCGCGTGCCGGGGAGGAACTGTTTTTT.